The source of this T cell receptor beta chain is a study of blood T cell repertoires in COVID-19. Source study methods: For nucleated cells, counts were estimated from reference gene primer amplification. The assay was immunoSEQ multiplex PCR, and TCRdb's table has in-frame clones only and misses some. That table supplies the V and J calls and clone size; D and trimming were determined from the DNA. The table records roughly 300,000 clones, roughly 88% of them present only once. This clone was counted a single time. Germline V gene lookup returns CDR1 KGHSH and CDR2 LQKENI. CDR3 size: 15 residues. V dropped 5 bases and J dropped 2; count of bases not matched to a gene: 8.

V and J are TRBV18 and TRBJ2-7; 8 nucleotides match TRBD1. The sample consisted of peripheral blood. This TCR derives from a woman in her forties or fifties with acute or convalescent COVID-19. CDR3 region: CASSATGGKTYEQYF. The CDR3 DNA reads TGTGCCAGCTCAGCTACAGGGGGTAAAACCTACGAGCAGTACTTC.